The rows below give T cell receptor beta chains drawn from one sample of a study of human T cells and chemical hapten exposure. TCRdb redid the calling of the RACE reads with MiXCR, one entry per CDR3 protein. The top ten clones hold around 1.4% of a sample with about 140,000 distinct CDR3 sequences, approximately 12% of them seen once. The input for sequencing was whole blood, taken in connection with sensitization to the hapten diphenylcyclopropenone (DPC). All receptors derive from a woman aged 50 to 65 with alopecia areata. Some clones in this sample may be carry-over from other donors' samples. CDR3s include the opening cysteine and the closing phenylalanine or tryptophan. The D gene is left open where the match is weak. Size values are once, few and many counts, or a class for expanded clones, and some rows have none.

j_gene,v_gene,abundance,d_gene,CDR3aa,CDR3nt
TRBJ2-7,TRBV18,many,-,CASSPEAYEQYF,TGTGCCAGCTCACCAGAAGCCTACGAGCAGTACTTC
TRBJ1-2,TRBV5-1,few,TRBD1,CASSLRSDRALYGYTF,TGCGCCAGCAGCTTGCGCTCCGACAGGGCCCTCTATGGCTACACCTTC
TRBJ2-1,TRBV20-1,-,-,CSARNPRSMGEQFF,TGCAGTGCCCGAAACCCGCGGAGTATGGGTGAGCAGTTCTTC
TRBJ2-3,TRBV7-2,few,-,CASSTRQVTDTQYF,TGTGCCAGCAGCACTCGACAGGTCACAGATACGCAGTATTTT
TRBJ1-5,TRBV19,few,TRBD1,CASSRYGQGNQPQHF,TGTGCCAGTAGTAGATACGGACAGGGCAATCAGCCCCAGCATTTT
TRBJ1-1,TRBV11-2,-,-,CASSLERLLTTEAFF,TGTGCCAGCAGCTTAGAGCGCCTTTTGACCACTGAAGCTTTCTTT
TRBJ2-4,TRBV20-1,few,-,CSASLTGGNIQYF,TGCAGTGCTAGTCTCACAGGAGGGAACATTCAGTACTTC
TRBJ1-5,TRBV5-1,many,TRBD1,CASSRETGGGQPQHF,TGCGCCAGCAGCCGGGAGACAGGGGGCGGGCAGCCCCAGCATTTT
TRBJ2-7,TRBV27,-,-,CASRGAGAAISEQYF,TGTGCCAGCAGGGGGGCCGGGGCAGCTATAAGCGAGCAGTACTTC
TRBJ1-5,TRBV30,few,-,CAWSDWASNQPQHF,TGTGCCTGGAGTGATTGGGCCAGTAATCAGCCCCAGCATTTT
TRBJ2-7,TRBV7-7,-,-,CASSLVTQGEQYF,TGTGCTAGCAGCTTAGTGACACAAGGCGAGCAGTACTTC
TRBJ2-7,TRBV7-9,many,-,CASSLGPARYYEQYF,TGTGCCAGCAGCTTGGGTCCCGCGCGATACTACGAGCAGTACTTC
TRBJ2-7,TRBV7-2,few,TRBD2,CASSFREGYEQYF,TGTGCCAGCAGCTTCCGGGAGGGGTACGAGCAGTACTTC
TRBJ1-4,TRBV27,many,-,CASCLRPGREKLFF,TGTGCCAGCTGCTTGAGGCCGGGGCGTGAAAAACTGTTTTTT
TRBJ2-1,TRBV3-1,-,-,CASSQGGTSFGEQFF,TGTGCCAGCAGCCAAGGTGGGACTTCCTTCGGGGAGCAGTTCTTC
TRBJ2-4,TRBV11-2,-,-,CASSLGLGKGIQYF,TGTGCCAGCAGCTTAGGTTTGGGGAAGGGCATTCAGTACTTC
TRBJ2-7,TRBV20-1,-,TRBD2,CSATGTSGRDGVYEQYF,TGCAGTGCAACCGGGACTAGCGGGAGAGATGGGGTGTACGAGCAGTACTTC
TRBJ2-5,TRBV6-5,-,-,CANSYSIGEETQYF,TGTGCCAACAGTTACTCGATTGGTGAAGAGACCCAGTACTTC
TRBJ2-1,TRBV7-9,many,TRBD2,CASSLAGPDYNEQFF,TGTGCCAGCAGCCTAGCGGGGCCCGACTACAATGAGCAGTTCTTC
TRBJ2-5,TRBV3-1,few,TRBD1,CASSQGDRDTGETQYF,TGTGCCAGCAGCCAGGGGGACAGAGATACGGGAGAGACCCAGTACTTC
TRBJ2-3,TRBV6-5,-,-,CASSYSSGDTDTQYF,TGTGCCAGCAGTTACTCGTCGGGGGACACAGATACGCAGTATTTT
TRBJ2-4,TRBV7-2,many,TRBD1,CASSLGGTGTKNIQYF,TGTGCCAGCAGCTTAGGCGGGACAGGGACTAAAAACATTCAGTACTTC
TRBJ2-7,TRBV21-1,few,-,CATPGRSSHEQYF,TGTGCCACCCCGGGGCGTAGTTCCCACGAGCAGTACTTC
TRBJ1-2,TRBV20-1,many,-,CSARDKGAYTF,TGCAGTGCTAGAGATAAGGGAGCCTACACCTTC
TRBJ1-5,TRBV20-1,few,-,CSARVGQPQHF,TGCAGTGCTAGAGTTGGGCAGCCCCAGCATTTT
TRBJ2-1,TRBV30,few,TRBD2,CAWSVRSSGPYNEQFF,TGTGCCTGGAGTGTCCGGTCTAGCGGGCCCTACAATGAGCAGTTCTTC
TRBJ1-2,TRBV18,many,-,CASSPGDRGYYGYTF,TGTGCCAGCTCACCAGGAGATAGGGGGTACTATGGCTACACCTTC
TRBJ2-7,TRBV19,-,TRBD1,CASTQGTGSYEQYF,TGTGCCAGTACCCAGGGGACAGGGAGCTACGAGCAGTACTTC
TRBJ1-1,TRBV29-1,many,-,CSYNTAGSTEAFF,TGCAGCTACAACACCGCAGGGAGCACTGAAGCTTTCTTT
TRBJ1-1,TRBV29-1,-,-,CSVSTVPAFF,TGCAGCGTTTCAACGGTACCAGCTTTCTTT
TRBJ2-7,TRBV29-1,few,TRBD1,CSVEAPGGPYEQYF,TGCAGCGTTGAGGCTCCAGGGGGTCCCTACGAGCAGTACTTC
TRBJ2-3,TRBV15,many,TRBD1,CATSREDRVADTQYF,TGTGCCACCAGCAGAGAGGACAGGGTCGCAGATACGCAGTATTTT
TRBJ2-3,TRBV7-2,few,-,CASSSPGHSTDTQYF,TGTGCCAGCAGCTCTCCCGGACACAGCACAGATACGCAGTATTTT
TRBJ1-6,TRBV12-3/TRBV12-4,few,-,CASRSGGSTLHF,TGTGCCAGCCGTAGCGGGGGTTCCACCCTCCACTTT
TRBJ2-3,TRBV29-1,many,TRBD1,CSARTGGDGTDTQYF,TGCAGCGCTCGGACAGGGGGCGATGGCACAGATACGCAGTATTTT
TRBJ2-4,TRBV20-1,-,-,CNARGSGIKNIQYF,TGCAATGCTAGAGGATCAGGGATAAAAAACATTCAGTACTTC
TRBJ1-3,TRBV18,-,-,CASSPPSVSGNTIYF,TGTGCCAGCTCACCACCCTCGGTTTCTGGAAACACCATATATTTT
TRBJ2-4,TRBV11-2,many,-,CASSFGSAQNIQYF,TGTGCCAGCAGCTTCGGTTCAGCCCAAAACATTCAGTACTTC
TRBJ1-3,TRBV20-1,-,-,CSASLGSGNTIYF,TGCAGTGCTAGTTTGGGCTCTGGAAACACCATATATTTT
TRBJ1-6,TRBV12-3/TRBV12-4,many,-,CASSFRAASLHF,TGTGCCAGCAGTTTTCGGGCCGCCTCCCTCCACTTT
TRBJ2-3,TRBV19,-,-,CASTPGTLSTDTQYF,TGTGCCTCGACCCCCGGGACACTAAGCACAGATACGCAGTATTTT
TRBJ2-5,TRBV20-1,few,-,CSAGGPLETQYF,TGCAGTGCTGGGGGGCCGTTGGAGACCCAGTACTTC
TRBJ2-1,TRBV7-6,many,TRBD2,CASSLESGRPFDEQFF,TGTGCCAGCAGCTTAGAGAGCGGGAGGCCCTTCGATGAGCAGTTCTTC
TRBJ2-7,TRBV28,few,TRBD2,CASSGTSGRAFYEQYF,TGTGCCAGCAGTGGGACTAGCGGGAGGGCCTTTTACGAGCAGTACTTC
TRBJ2-3,TRBV2,few,TRBD2,CASSGTSGRPSDTQYF,TGTGCCAGCAGTGGGACTAGCGGGAGACCGTCAGATACGCAGTATTTT
TRBJ2-5,TRBV9,few,TRBD2,CASSVGLANQETQYF,TGTGCCAGCAGCGTTGGACTAGCAAATCAAGAGACCCAGTACTTC
TRBJ1-2,TRBV20-1,-,-,CSASQGQRGYTF,TGCAGTGCTAGTCAGGGGCAACGTGGCTACACCTTC
TRBJ2-1,TRBV10-1,-,-,CASSEGTREQFF,TGCGCCAGCAGTGAGGGGACCCGAGAGCAGTTCTTC
TRBJ1-1,TRBV19,-,-,CASSIAVGPGVTEAFF,TGTGCCAGTAGTATAGCGGTTGGGCCAGGGGTCACTGAAGCTTTCTTT
TRBJ2-7,TRBV27,few,-,CASSLLTAAHSSYEQYF,TGTGCCAGCAGTTTACTAACCGCAGCCCATTCCTCCTACGAGCAGTACTTC
TRBJ2-2,TRBV7-3,many,-,CASSFLPNTGELFF,TGTGCCAGCAGCTTCCTCCCAAACACCGGGGAGCTGTTTTTT
TRBJ2-2,TRBV5-1,many,-,CASSLASGNTGELFF,TGCGCCAGCAGCTTGGCCAGCGGGAACACCGGGGAGCTGTTTTTT
TRBJ2-5,TRBV7-2,-,TRBD2,CASSLGRTSGSAYQETQYF,TGTGCCAGCAGCTTAGGTCGGACTAGCGGGAGTGCATATCAAGAGACCCAGTACTTC
TRBJ1-5,TRBV19,many,-,CASILRGGSNQPQHF,TGTGCCAGTATCCTGCGCGGGGGAAGCAATCAGCCCCAGCATTTT
TRBJ2-7,TRBV3-2,many,-,CARCEREGYEQYF,TGTGCCAGGTGCGAGCGGGAGGGCTACGAGCAGTACTTC
TRBJ1-6,TRBV20-1,few,-,CSARASSALGEEAPLHF,TGCAGTGCTAGAGCTTCTTCGGCCCTGGGAGAGGAGGCACCCCTCCACTTT